The 3 T cell receptor beta chains presented below share a single source sample, sequenced in a study of blood T cell repertoires in COVID-19. TCRdb's copy holds only in-frame clones and misses some; the assay was immunoSEQ multiplex PCR. The sample comprises 300,000 to 350,000 clones, about 87% of which are singletons, and around 5% rests with the top ten. The sequenced material came from PBMCs or T cells enriched from blood (not recorded which). These receptors were obtained from a man younger than 45 who had recovered from COVID-19.

The gene calls are TRBV7-9 and TRBJ1-1; TRBD1 is a possible D gene (5 bases). V was pared by 2 bases and J by 3 bases, with 10 bases between. There are 14 residues in the CDR3. Germline V gives CDR1 SEHNR, CDR2 FQNEAQ (reference sequence). The CDR3 region is CASSLSSGDTEAFF. In DNA form, the CDR3 reads TGTGCCAGCAGCTTATCCTCGGGGGACACTGAAGCTTTCTTT.

This clone was seen just once. The CDR3 region has the DNA TGTGCCAGCAGTCCCAATAGAGCCGGGGAGCTGTTTTTT. This sequence encodes CASSPNRAGELFF. This chain links TRBV7-8 with TRBJ2-2, with D uncertain. V lost 6 bases to trimming and J lost 6 bases, with 11 bases between them. CDR1 SGHVS and CDR2 FQNEAQ come from the germline V gene. CDR3 size: 13 residues.

The chain has TRBV28 and TRBJ2-7, with 7 bases matching TRBD2. Germline V gene sequence: CDR1 MDHEN, CDR2 SYDVKM. There are 12 residues in the CDR3. The trim removed 5 bases at V and 5 bases at J, leaving 3 bases unmatched. CDR3 sequence: CASSLTSDEQYF. CDR3 in DNA: TGTGCCAGCAGTCTTACTAGCGACGAGCAGTACTTC.